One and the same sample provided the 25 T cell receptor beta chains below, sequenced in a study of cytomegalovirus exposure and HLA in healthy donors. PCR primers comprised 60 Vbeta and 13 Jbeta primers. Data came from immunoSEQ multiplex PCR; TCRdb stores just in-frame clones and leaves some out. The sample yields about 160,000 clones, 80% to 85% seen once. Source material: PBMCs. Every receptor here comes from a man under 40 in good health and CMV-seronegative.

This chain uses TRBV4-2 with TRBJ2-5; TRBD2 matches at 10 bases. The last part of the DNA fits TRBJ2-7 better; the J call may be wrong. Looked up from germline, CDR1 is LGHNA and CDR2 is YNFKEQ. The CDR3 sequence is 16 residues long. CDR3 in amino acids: CASSQESGRAAYEQYF. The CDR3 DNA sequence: TGTGCCAGCAGCCAAGAGAGCGGGAGGGCCGCCTACGAGCAGTACTTC.

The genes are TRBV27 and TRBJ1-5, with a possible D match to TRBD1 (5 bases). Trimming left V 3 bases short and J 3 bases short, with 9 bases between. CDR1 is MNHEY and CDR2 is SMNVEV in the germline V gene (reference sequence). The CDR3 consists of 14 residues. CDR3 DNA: TGTGCCAGCAGTTTCACAGGTATCAATCAGCCCCAGCATTTT. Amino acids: CASSFTGINQPQHF.

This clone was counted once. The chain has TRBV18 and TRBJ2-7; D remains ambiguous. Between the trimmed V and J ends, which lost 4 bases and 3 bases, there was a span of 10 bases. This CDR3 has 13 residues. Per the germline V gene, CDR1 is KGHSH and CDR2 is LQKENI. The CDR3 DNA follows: TGTGCCAGCTCACTATCGGTCTTCTACGAGCAGTACTTC. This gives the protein CASSLSVFYEQYF.

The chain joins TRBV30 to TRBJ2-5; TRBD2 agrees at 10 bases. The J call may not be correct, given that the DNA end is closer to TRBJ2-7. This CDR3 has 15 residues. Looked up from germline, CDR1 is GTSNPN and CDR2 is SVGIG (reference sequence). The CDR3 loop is CAWSVSSGGTYEQYF. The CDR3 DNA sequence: TGTGCCTGGAGTGTTTCTAGCGGGGGTACTTACGAGCAGTACTTC.

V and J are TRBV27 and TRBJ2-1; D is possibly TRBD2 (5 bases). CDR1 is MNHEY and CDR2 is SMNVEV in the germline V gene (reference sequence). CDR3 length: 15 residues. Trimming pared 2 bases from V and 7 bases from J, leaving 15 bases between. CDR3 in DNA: TGTGCCAGCAGTTTACTATTTATCGGGGAGAATGAGCAGTTCTTC. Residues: CASSLLFIGENEQFF.

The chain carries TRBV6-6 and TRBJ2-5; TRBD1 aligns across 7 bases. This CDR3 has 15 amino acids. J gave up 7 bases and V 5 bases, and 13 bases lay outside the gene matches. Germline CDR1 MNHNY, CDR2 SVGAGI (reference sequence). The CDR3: CASSGDRDDVGTQYF. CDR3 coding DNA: TGTGCCAGCAGTGGCGACAGGGACGACGTAGGGACCCAGTACTTC.

DNA for the CDR3: TGTGCCATCAGACCGGACAGTTCTAACTATGGCTACACCTTC. It specifies CAIRPDSSNYGYTF. This sequence joins TRBV10-3 and TRBJ1-2; TRBD1 might be the D (6 bases). V dropped 6 bases and J dropped 0 bases, with 11 bases sitting between them. The CDR3 has 14 amino acids. CDR1 is ENHRY and CDR2 is SYGVKD in the germline V gene.

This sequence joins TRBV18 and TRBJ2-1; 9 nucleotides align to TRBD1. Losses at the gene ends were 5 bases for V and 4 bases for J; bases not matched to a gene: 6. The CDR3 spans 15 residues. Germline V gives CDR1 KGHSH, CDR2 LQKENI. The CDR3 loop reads CASSDRTGEYNEQFF. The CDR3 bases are TGTGCCAGCTCAGATAGGACAGGGGAGTACAATGAGCAGTTCTTC.

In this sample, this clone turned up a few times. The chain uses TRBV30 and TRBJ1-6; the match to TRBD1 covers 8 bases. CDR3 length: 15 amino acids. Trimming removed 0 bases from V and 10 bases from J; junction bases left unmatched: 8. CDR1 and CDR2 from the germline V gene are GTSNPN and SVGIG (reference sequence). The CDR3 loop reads CAWSVYQGARSPLHF. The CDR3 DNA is TGTGCCTGGAGTGTATATCAGGGGGCGAGGTCACCCCTCCACTTT.

CDR3 amino acids: CASSLPIGQGHTEAFF. CDR3 coding DNA: TGTGCCAGTAGTCTCCCTATCGGACAGGGCCACACTGAAGCTTTCTTT. This sequence joins TRBV19 and TRBJ1-1, with 8 bases aligning to TRBD1. CDR1 and CDR2 (germline): LNHDA, SQIVND (reference sequence). This CDR3 comprises 16 residues. After removal of 5 bases from V and 3 bases from J, the junction contained 11 bases not matched to a gene.

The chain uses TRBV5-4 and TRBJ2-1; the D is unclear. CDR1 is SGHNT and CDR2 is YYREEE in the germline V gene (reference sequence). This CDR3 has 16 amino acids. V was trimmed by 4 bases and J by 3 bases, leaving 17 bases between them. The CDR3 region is CASSQHGQVYYNEQFF. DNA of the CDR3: TGTGCCAGCAGCCAGCATGGTCAGGTTTACTACAATGAGCAGTTCTTC.

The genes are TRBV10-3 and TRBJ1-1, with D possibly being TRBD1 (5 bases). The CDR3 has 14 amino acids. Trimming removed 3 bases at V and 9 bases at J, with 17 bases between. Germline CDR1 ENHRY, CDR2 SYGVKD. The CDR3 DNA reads TGTGCCATCAGTGAATCATCTACGGCAGGGCAAGCTTTCTTT. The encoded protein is CAISESSTAGQAFF.

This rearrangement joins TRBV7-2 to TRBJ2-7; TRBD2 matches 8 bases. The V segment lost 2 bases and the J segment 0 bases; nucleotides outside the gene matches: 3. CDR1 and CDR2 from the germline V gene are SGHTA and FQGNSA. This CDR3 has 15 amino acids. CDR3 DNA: TGTGCCAGCAGCTTACGGGGGGGTCCCTCCTACGAGCAGTACTTC. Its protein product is CASSLRGGPSYEQYF.

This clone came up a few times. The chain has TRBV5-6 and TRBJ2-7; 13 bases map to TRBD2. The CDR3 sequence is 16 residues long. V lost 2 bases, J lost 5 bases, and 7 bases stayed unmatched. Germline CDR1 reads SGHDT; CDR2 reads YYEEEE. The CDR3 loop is CASSFLTSGRTHEQYF. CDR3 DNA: TGTGCCAGCAGCTTTCTGACTAGCGGGAGGACCCACGAGCAGTACTTC.

Here the CDR3 DNA reads TGTGCCAGCAGTGAAGCGGTAGTAGCGGGAGTGGCGAACACCGGGGAGCTGTTTTTT. It yields the protein CASSEAVVAGVANTGELFF. This chain connects TRBV6-1 to TRBJ2-2; TRBD2 agrees at 9 bases. The germline V gene has CDR1 MNHNS and CDR2 SASEGT. V was pared by 0 bases and J by 0 bases, with 8 bases of the junction left unmatched. The CDR3 length is 19 residues.

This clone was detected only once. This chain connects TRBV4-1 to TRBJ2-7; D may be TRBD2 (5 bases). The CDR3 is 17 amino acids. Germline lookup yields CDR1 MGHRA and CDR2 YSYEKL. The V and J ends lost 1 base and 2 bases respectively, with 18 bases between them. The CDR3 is CASSQVSGGEMAYEQYF. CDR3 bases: TGCGCCAGCAGCCAAGTGTCCGGAGGAGAAATGGCCTACGAGCAGTACTTC.

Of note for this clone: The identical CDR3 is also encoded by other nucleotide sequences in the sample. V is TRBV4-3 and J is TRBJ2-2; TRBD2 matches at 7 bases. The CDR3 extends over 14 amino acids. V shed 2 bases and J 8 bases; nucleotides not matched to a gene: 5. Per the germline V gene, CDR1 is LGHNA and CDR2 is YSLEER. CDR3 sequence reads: CASSQMTSPGELFF. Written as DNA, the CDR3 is TGCGCCAGCAGCCAAATGACTAGCCCTGGGGAGCTGTTTTTT.

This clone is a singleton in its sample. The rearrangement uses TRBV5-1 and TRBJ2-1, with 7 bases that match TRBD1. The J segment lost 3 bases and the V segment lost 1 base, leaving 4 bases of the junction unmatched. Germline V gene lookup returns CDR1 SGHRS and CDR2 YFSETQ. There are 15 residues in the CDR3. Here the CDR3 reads CASSLQGQLYNEQFF. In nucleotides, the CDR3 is TGCGCCAGCAGCTTGCAGGGACAGCTCTACAATGAGCAGTTCTTC.

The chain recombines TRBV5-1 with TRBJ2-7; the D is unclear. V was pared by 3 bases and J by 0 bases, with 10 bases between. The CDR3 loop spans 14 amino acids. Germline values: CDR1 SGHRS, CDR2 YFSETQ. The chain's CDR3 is CASSSTGSSYEQYF. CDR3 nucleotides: TGCGCCAGCAGCTCTACCGGGTCCTCCTACGAGCAGTACTTC. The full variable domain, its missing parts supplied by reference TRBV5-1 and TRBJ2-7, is KAGVTQTPRYLIKTRGQQVTLSCSPISGHRSVSWYQQTPGQGLQFLFEYFSETQRNKGNFPGRFSGRQFSNSRSEMNVSTLELGDSALYLCASSSTGSSYEQYFGPGTRLTVT.

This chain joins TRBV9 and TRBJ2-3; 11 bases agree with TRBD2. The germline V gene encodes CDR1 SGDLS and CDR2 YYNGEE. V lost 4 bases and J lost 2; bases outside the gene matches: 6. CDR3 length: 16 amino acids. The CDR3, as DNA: TGTGCCAGCAGCCTGACTAGCGGGGTGATCACAGATACGCAGTATTTT. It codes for CASSLTSGVITDTQYF.

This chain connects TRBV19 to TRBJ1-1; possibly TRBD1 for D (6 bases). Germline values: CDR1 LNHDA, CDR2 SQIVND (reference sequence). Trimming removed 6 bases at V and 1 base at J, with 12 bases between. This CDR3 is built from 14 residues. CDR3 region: CASSRTVANTEAFF. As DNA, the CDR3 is TGTGCCAGTAGCCGGACAGTCGCGAACACTGAAGCTTTCTTT. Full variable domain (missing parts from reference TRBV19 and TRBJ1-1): DGGITQSPKYLFRKEGQNVTLSCEQNLNHDAMYWYRQDPGQGLRLIYYSQIVNDFQKGDIAEGYSVSREKKESFPLTVTSAQKNPTAFYLCASSRTVANTEAFFGQGTRLTVV.

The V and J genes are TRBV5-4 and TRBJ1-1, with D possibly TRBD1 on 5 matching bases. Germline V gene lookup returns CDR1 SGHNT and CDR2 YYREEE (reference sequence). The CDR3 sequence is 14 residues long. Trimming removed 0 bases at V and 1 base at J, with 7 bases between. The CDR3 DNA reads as TGTGCCAGCAGCTTGGGTGGGGCGAACACTGAAGCTTTCTTT. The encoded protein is CASSLGGANTEAFF. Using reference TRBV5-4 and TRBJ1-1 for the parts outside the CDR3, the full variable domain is ETGVTQSPTHLIKTRGQQVTLRCSSQSGHNTVSWYQQALGQGPQFIFQYYREEENGRGNFPPRFSGLQFPNYSSELNVNALELDDSALYLCASSLGGANTEAFFGQGTRLTVV.

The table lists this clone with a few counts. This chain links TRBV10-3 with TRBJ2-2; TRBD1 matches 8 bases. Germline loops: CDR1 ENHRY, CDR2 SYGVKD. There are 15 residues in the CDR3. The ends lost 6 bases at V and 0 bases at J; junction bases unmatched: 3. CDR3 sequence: CAIRQGATNTGELFF. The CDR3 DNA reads TGTGCCATCAGGCAGGGGGCAACGAACACCGGGGAGCTGTTTTTT.

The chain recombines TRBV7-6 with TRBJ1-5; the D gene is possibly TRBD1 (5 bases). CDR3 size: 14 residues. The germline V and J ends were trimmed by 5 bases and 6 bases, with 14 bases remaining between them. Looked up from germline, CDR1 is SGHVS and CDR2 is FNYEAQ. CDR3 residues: CASSLTQGGQPQHF. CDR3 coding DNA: TGTGCCAGCAGCCTCACCCAGGGTGGTCAGCCCCAGCATTTT.

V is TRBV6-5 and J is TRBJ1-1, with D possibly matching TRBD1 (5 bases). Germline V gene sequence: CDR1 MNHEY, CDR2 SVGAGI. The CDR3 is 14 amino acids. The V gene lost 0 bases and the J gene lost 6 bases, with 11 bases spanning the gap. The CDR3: CASSYSRGGAEAFF. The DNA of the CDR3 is TGTGCCAGCAGTTACTCGCGGGGGGGTGCTGAAGCTTTCTTT.